The clone carrying this T cell receptor beta chain appeared many times. Its target is not known. V lost 6 bases and J lost 4, with 9 bases in between. CDR3 length: 12 amino acids. The sample is drawn from a study of response to subunit inactivated influenza vaccine. Points from the study as a whole: After each seasonal influenza vaccination, few new T cells are recruited, the authors suggested.

TCRdb processed the RT-PCR reads anew with MiXCR; each CDR3 protein has one entry. The sample holds 650,000 to 800,000 distinct CDR3 sequences, about 18% seen once. The V call is TRBV12-3 or TRBV12-4, the J call TRBJ2-5; D gene uncertain. Sequences were derived from PBMCs from blood, sampled roughly 5 days after vaccination. The sequence was collected from a man aged 50 to 60 who received an inactivated influenza vaccine. CDR3 sequence: CASSPIGETQYF. The CDR3 nucleotides are TGTGCCAGCAGCCCCATAGGAGAGACCCAGTACTTC.